The 23 T cell receptor beta chains given below trace back to one sample, sequenced in a study of radiation and T cells in renal cell carcinoma. Profiled with immunoSEQ multiplex PCR; TCRdb holds only in-frame clones, not every one. The profile shows some 150,000 clones, 70% to 90% of them singletons. Stated time point: blood 4 weeks post-SBRT, at nephrectomy. Described treatment: 15 Gy SBRT to primary tumor, nephrectomy 4 weeks later. This specimen was blood, taken from a patient whose treatment included radiotherapy and nephrectomy. The receptors here all came from a woman in her fifties or sixties with renal cell carcinoma.

V gene TRBV28 combines with J gene TRBJ2-7, with 9 bases lining up with TRBD2. The trim removed 10 bases at V and 5 bases at J, leaving 12 bases unmatched. CDR1 MDHEN and CDR2 SYDVKM come from the germline V gene. The CDR3 contains 14 residues. CDR3 protein: CAISGSGVYHEQYF. The CDR3 region has the DNA TGTGCCATTAGCGGGAGTGGAGTATATCACGAGCAGTACTTC.

The J gene is TRBJ2-5, the V gene TRBV5-1; a possible D gene is TRBD1 (6 bases). V lost 0 bases and J 2 bases, leaving 17 bases between the germline ends. Germline lookup yields CDR1 SGHRS and CDR2 YFSETQ. CDR3 length: 17 amino acids. The DNA for the CDR3 is TGCGCCAGCAGCTTGGTAAGGACAGCCGATTCACAAGAGACCCAGTACTTC. Its translation: CASSLVRTADSQETQYF.

In this sample, this clone turned up once. The chain uses TRBV2 and TRBJ1-1; 9 bases line up with TRBD1. V gave up 6 bases and J gave up 0 bases; unmatched junction bases: 5. Germline CDR1 is SNHLY and CDR2 is FYNNEI. The CDR3 is 15 amino acids. CDR3 DNA: TGTGCCAGCAGAGGGACAGGGTACTTGAACACTGAAGCTTTCTTT. It is translated as CASRGTGYLNTEAFF. Looking up the rest from reference TRBV2 and TRBJ1-1 gives the full variable domain: EPEVTQTPSHQVTQMGQEVILRCVPISNHLYFYWYRQILGQKVEFLVSFYNNEISEKSEIFDDQFSVERPDGSNFTLKIRSTKLEDSAMYFCASRGTGYLNTEAFFGQGTRLTVV.

This clone showed up just a few times. V gene TRBV2 combines with J gene TRBJ1-1; TRBD1 might be the D (5 bases). The CDR3 is made up of 14 amino acids. Germline CDR1 SNHLY, CDR2 FYNNEI. Trimming removed 4 bases at V and 4 bases at J, with 13 bases between. CDR3 loop: CASSVNGGITEAFF. The CDR3 nucleotides read TGTGCCAGCAGTGTTAACGGGGGGATCACTGAAGCTTTCTTT. The whole variable domain, filled in from reference TRBV2 and TRBJ1-1, reads EPEVTQTPSHQVTQMGQEVILRCVPISNHLYFYWYRQILGQKVEFLVSFYNNEISEKSEIFDDQFSVERPDGSNFTLKIRSTKLEDSAMYFCASSVNGGITEAFFGQGTRLTVV.

This clone has just a few counts. The chain carries TRBV6-1 and TRBJ2-7, with 11 bases identical to TRBD2. The V gene end was trimmed by 2 bases and the J gene end by 3 bases; junction bases not matched to a gene: 15. CDR1 MNHNS and CDR2 SASEGT come from the germline V gene. This CDR3 comprises 19 residues. For the CDR3, the DNA is TGTGCCAGCAGTGAACGTACAGGAATATTAGCGGGAGGGTTCTACGAGCAGTACTTC. Its translation is CASSERTGILAGGFYEQYF.

The rearrangement links TRBV10-2 to TRBJ2-3; 9 bases align to TRBD2. The ends lost 3 bases at V and 2 bases at J; junction bases unmatched: 6. Germline CDR1 reads WSHSY; CDR2 reads SAAADI. The length of the CDR3 is 16 residues. CDR3 in amino acids: CASSDLAGYSTDTQYF. Here the CDR3 DNA reads TGCGCCAGCAGTGACCTAGCGGGGTATTCCACAGATACGCAGTATTTT.

The rearrangement uses TRBV7-9 and TRBJ2-1; TRBD2 might be the D (6 bases). V was shortened by 4 bases and J by 10 bases, with 11 bases between the two germline ends. The CDR3 contains 12 residues. The V gene's germline CDR1 is SEHNR and CDR2 FQNEAQ (reference sequence). The CDR3 region is CASSSPGGEQFF. The CDR3, as DNA: TGTGCCAGCAGCTCCCCTGGGGGGGAGCAGTTCTTC.

The chain employs TRBV11-2 and TRBJ2-3; 10 bases map to TRBD2. V dropped 5 bases and J dropped 2; count of bases not matched to a gene: 4. CDR1 SGHAT and CDR2 FQNNGV come from the germline V gene. The CDR3 is 15 amino acids. CDR3 DNA: TGTGCCAGCAGCACCCTAGCGGGGGCCACAGATACGCAGTATTTT. It yields the protein CASSTLAGATDTQYF.

The V gene is TRBV6-5, the J gene TRBJ2-1, with 10 positions matching TRBD2. CDR1 and CDR2 from the germline V gene are MNHEY and SVGAGI. V was clipped by 6 bases and J by 3 bases; unmatched bases: 5. This CDR3 has 15 amino acids. CDR3 sequence (DNA): TGTGCCAGCAGCCCAGGACTAGCGGACTACAATGAGCAGTTCTTC. This translates into CASSPGLADYNEQFF.

The rearrangement joins TRBV6-5 to TRBJ1-4; D unclear. Between the trimmed V and J ends, which lost 1 base and 8 bases, there was a span of 17 bases. Germline lookup yields CDR1 MNHEY and CDR2 SVGAGI. This CDR3 comprises 16 residues. The CDR3 sequence is CASSYFPSTYGEKLFF. The CDR3 nucleotides are TGTGCCAGCAGTTACTTCCCGTCTACGTACGGGGAAAAACTGTTTTTT.

Only a few counts were recorded for this clone. The chain links TRBV2 to TRBJ1-3; D uncertain. Between the trimmed V and J ends, which lost 6 bases and 2 bases, there was a span of 11 bases. The CDR3 is made up of 14 amino acids. In germline, CDR1 is SNHLY, CDR2 FYNNEI. CDR3 sequence: CASRPLLTGNTIYF. The CDR3 coding sequence is TGTGCCAGCAGGCCCCTCCTCACTGGAAACACCATATATTTT.

V is TRBV19 and J is TRBJ2-1, with D perhaps TRBD1 or TRBD2 (7 bases each). CDR3 length: 15 residues. Germline assignment: CDR1 LNHDA and CDR2 SQIVND (reference sequence). V was trimmed by 5 bases and J by 5 bases, leaving 16 bases between them. As DNA, the CDR3 is TGTGCCAGTAGTCCCCGTTCAGGGGGGGACAATGAGCAGTTCTTC. Its translation: CASSPRSGGDNEQFF.

CDR3 sequence: CASSRRAGQSYEQYF. In DNA form, the CDR3 reads TGTGCCAGCAGCCGCCGTGCGGGACAGTCCTACGAGCAGTACTTC. This sequence joins TRBV11-2 and TRBJ2-7; D might be TRBD1 (7 bases). The germline V gene encodes CDR1 SGHAT and CDR2 FQNNGV. CDR3 length: 15 amino acids. The V end lost 5 bases, the J end lost 1 base, and 15 bases lay between the germline ends.

The rearrangement uses TRBV6-5 and TRBJ1-3; maybe TRBD1 (6 bases). With 4 bases removed from V and 2 bases from J, the gap between germline ends came to 12 bases. Germline V gives CDR1 MNHEY, CDR2 SVGAGI. The CDR3 sequence is 15 residues long. This CDR3 is CASSSGRGPGNTIYF. The CDR3, as DNA: TGTGCCAGCAGTTCCGGCCGGGGGCCTGGAAACACCATATATTTT.

This chain joins TRBV5-1 and TRBJ1-6; D is ambiguous. Between the trimmed V and J ends, which lost 0 bases and 7 bases, there was a span of 11 bases. Germline V gives CDR1 SGHRS, CDR2 YFSETQ. The CDR3 length is 15 residues. CDR3 protein: CASSLARRLNSPLHF. The CDR3 bases are TGCGCCAGCAGCTTGGCTCGGAGGTTGAATTCACCCCTCCACTTT. The full variable domain, its missing parts supplied by reference TRBV5-1 and TRBJ1-6, is KAGVTQTPRYLIKTRGQQVTLSCSPISGHRSVSWYQQTPGQGLQFLFEYFSETQRNKGNFPGRFSGRQFSNSRSEMNVSTLELGDSALYLCASSLARRLNSPLHFGNGTRLTVT.

The chain combines TRBV2 with TRBJ2-7; 7 nucleotides align to TRBD1. In germline, CDR1 is SNHLY, CDR2 FYNNEI. The junction had 8 bases not matched to a gene; V was cut back by 3 bases and J by 3 bases. The CDR3 has 15 amino acids. CDR3 nucleotide sequence: TGTGCCAGCAGTGAGGGGACAGACGTTTACTACGAGCAGTACTTC. This encodes CASSEGTDVYYEQYF.

As DNA, the CDR3 is TGTGCCACCTTTTTGGACAGACACGAGCAGTACTTC. Encoded protein: CATFLDRHEQYF. The genes are TRBV6-1 and TRBJ2-5; D may be TRBD1 (6 bases). TRBJ2-7 matches the DNA end more closely, so the J call is doubtful. Germline CDR1 MNHNS, CDR2 SASEGT. This CDR3 region has 12 residues.

This chain connects TRBV28 to TRBJ2-7, with D perhaps TRBD1 (5 bases). The CDR3 consists of 16 residues. V shed 4 bases and J shed 3 bases, with 19 bases lying between them. CDR1 is MDHEN and CDR2 is SYDVKM in the germline V gene. The CDR3 nucleotides read TGTGCCAGCAGTTCCAATAGACAGCATCCATTCTACGAGCAGTACTTC. Its translation: CASSSNRQHPFYEQYF.

V and J are TRBV7-9 and TRBJ2-5; 14 nucleotides agree with TRBD2. J gave up 5 bases and V 3 bases, and 14 bases lay outside the gene matches. This CDR3 is built from 19 residues. Germline-derived CDR1 and CDR2 are SEHNR and FQNEAQ (reference sequence). CDR3 in amino acids: CASSFPQRLAGGPRETQYF. CDR3 DNA: TGTGCCAGCAGCTTTCCCCAACGACTAGCGGGAGGGCCGAGGGAGACCCAGTACTTC. The whole variable domain, remainder taken from reference TRBV7-9 and TRBJ2-5, is DTGVSQNPRHKITKRGQNVTFRCDPISEHNRLYWYRQTLGQGPEFLTYFQNEAQLEKSRLLSDRFSAERPKGSFSTLEIQRTEQGDSAMYLCASSFPQRLAGGPRETQYFGPGTRLLVL.

The CDR3 here is CASSLRGMVAGGADTQYF. The CDR3 coding sequence is TGTGCCAGCAGTTTACGCGGCATGGTAGCGGGGGGCGCTGATACGCAGTATTTT. The V and J genes are TRBV27 and TRBJ2-3, with 10 bases matching TRBD2. The junction had 14 bases not matched to a gene; V was cut back by 2 bases and J by 6 bases. The length of the CDR3 is 18 residues. Germline values: CDR1 MNHEY, CDR2 SMNVEV (reference sequence).

V is TRBV6-6 and J is TRBJ2-3, with 7 bases lining up with TRBD2. The CDR3 has 14 amino acids. V shed 6 bases, J shed 9 bases, and the junction held 12 bases outside the gene matches. Germline lookup yields CDR1 MNHNY and CDR2 SVGAGI (reference sequence). The CDR3 loop is CASRGGGALGTQYF. The DNA of the CDR3 is TGTGCCAGCAGGGGGGGAGGGGCCCTGGGGACGCAGTATTTT.

V and J are TRBV19 and TRBJ2-1, with TRBD2 identical over 8 bases. The CDR3 has 14 residues. V dropped 4 bases and J dropped 9; count of bases not matched to a gene: 8. CDR1 is LNHDA and CDR2 is SQIVND in the germline V gene (reference sequence). Written as DNA, the CDR3 is TGTGCCAGTAGTAACCCGGGACTAGTTCCTGAGCAGTTCTTC. This encodes CASSNPGLVPEQFF.

The chain couples TRBV27 to TRBJ1-2; D call uncertain. The V gene lost 7 bases and the J gene lost 8 bases, with 23 bases spanning the gap. The germline CDR1 and CDR2 sequences are MNHEY and SMNVEV (reference sequence). This CDR3 is built from 15 residues. CDR3 sequence reads: CASTKRDGSNSGYTF. CDR3 in DNA: TGTGCCAGCACTAAAAGAGATGGCAGTAATAGCGGCTACACCTTC.